This T cell receptor (beta chain) is drawn from a study of blood T cell repertoires in COVID-19. Study-wide background: The study drew acute and convalescent COVID-19 samples from the United States, Italy and Spain. Sources were T cells, B-cell-depleted T cells, or PBMCs; the material itself was cDNA or gDNA.

In germline, CDR1 is LNHDA, CDR2 SQIVND (reference sequence). Trimming stripped 0 bases from V and 4 bases from J, with 12 bases between. CDR3 length: 15 residues. In the original workflow: Amplification of reference gene primers was used by the study to estimate nucleated cell counts. Assay used: immunoSEQ multiplex PCR; TCRdb lists only in-frame clones, some missing. V and J calls and clone size are given by that table; D and trimming were obtained from the DNA. The sample records roughly 53,000 clones, 85% to 95% being singletons. This chain connects TRBV19 to TRBJ1-2; no definite D call. The specimen was peripheral blood. This TCR was sampled from a human donor in a cohort sampled during active COVID-19. In DNA, the CDR3 is TGTGCCAGTAGTATAGATCGCACAGAAGGCTATGGCTACACCTTC. Protein product: CASSIDRTEGYGYTF.